This is a list of T cell receptor beta chains from one sample in a study of shared clonotypes between healthy human individuals. Sequenced by immunoSEQ multiplex PCR; TCRdb stores in-frame clones only, minus some. The top ten hold under 2% of the sample, which has about 2,200,000 clones, about 92% seen once. Sequencing used naive CD8+ T cells from PBMCs. These receptors all come from a young man in good health. Some clones in this sample may be carry-over from other donors' samples. CDR3s include the opening cysteine and the closing phenylalanine or tryptophan. Fields, in order: J gene, D gene, V gene, CDR3 DNA, CDR3 protein. The D gene is left open where the match is weak.

>TRBJ2-7|TRBD2|TRBV13
TGTGCCAGCAGCTCCCGACTAGCGGACTACGAGCAGTACTTC
CASSSRLADYEQYF
>TRBJ2-7|TRBD2|TRBV11-2
TGTGCCAGCAGCACCGGGACTAGCTCCTACGAGCAGTACTTC
CASSTGTSSYEQYF
>TRBJ1-2|TRBD1|TRBV25-1
TGTGCCAGCTCTGACAGGGGAGGGTATCGTGGCTACACCTTC
CASSDRGGYRGYTF
>TRBJ2-1|TRBD2|TRBV19
TGTGCCAGTAGTATTGCCCTAGCGGGAGCTCTTAATGAGCAGTTCTTC
CASSIALAGALNEQFF
>TRBJ2-2|NA|TRBV19
TGTGCCAGTAGTCCCCTTCGTACAAAATGGACAGCCGTCACCGGGGAGCTGTTTTTT
CASSPLRTKWTAVTGELFF
>TRBJ2-1|TRBD2|TRBV28
TGTGCCAGCAGGGAGCGGGAGAACTTGAGAGAGCAGTTCTTC
CASRERENLREQFF
>TRBJ2-7|TRBD1|TRBV6-5
TGTGCCAGCAGTCCCTACAGGGGTGGCTACGAGCAGTACTTC
CASSPYRGGYEQYF
>TRBJ2-7|TRBD1|TRBV9
TGTGCCAGCAGCGGATGGGACAGTTCCTACGAGCAGTACTTC
CASSGWDSSYEQYF
>TRBJ2-7|TRBD2|TRBV6-1
TGTGCCAGCAGTGAAGGGCTAGCGGGAGGTATCTACGAGCAGTACTTC
CASSEGLAGGIYEQYF
>TRBJ2-7|NA|TRBV19
TGTGCCAGTAGTATAGGGGGGGAAACCTACGAGCAGTACTTC
CASSIGGETYEQYF
>TRBJ1-3|TRBD1|TRBV10-3
TGTGCCATCCGCGACAGGGGGGACTACACCATATATTTT
CAIRDRGDYTIYF